These 9 T cell receptor beta chains originate from one sample sequenced in a study of control samples from healthy donors and cancer patients. TCRdb's copy holds only in-frame clones and misses some; the assay was immunoSEQ multiplex PCR. The sample consists of approximately 140,000 clones, over 85% of them appearing once. Sequenced sample: blood. These receptor sequences come from a man aged 18 to 35 in good health.

The rearrangement joins TRBV2 to TRBJ1-1; possibly TRBD1 for D (5 bases). The CDR3 covers 13 residues. Germline CDR1 is SNHLY and CDR2 is FYNNEI. Trimming pared 6 bases from V and 4 bases from J, leaving 12 bases between. CDR3 sequence reads: CASRGGRGTEAFF. CDR3 nucleotide sequence: TGTGCCAGCAGGGGGGGACGTGGCACTGAAGCTTTCTTT.

V is TRBV7-2 and J is TRBJ2-5; 10 bases align to TRBD2. The germline V gene encodes CDR1 SGHTA and CDR2 FQGNSA. CDR3 size: 18 residues. J was trimmed by 5 bases and V by 5 bases; bases with no gene match: 17. CDR3 region: CASSLDGFSAGGRETQYF. DNA for the CDR3: TGTGCCAGCAGCCTCGACGGCTTTTCAGCGGGGGGGCGGGAGACCCAGTACTTC.

This chain connects TRBV4-1 to TRBJ2-2; TRBD2 is a possible D gene (5 bases). V was cut by 1 base and J by 6 bases, with 9 bases left in between. Per germline, CDR1 MGHRA and CDR2 YSYEKL. The CDR3 covers 14 residues. CDR3 sequence: CASSQVGVAGELFF. Here the CDR3 DNA reads TGCGCCAGCAGCCAAGTCGGGGTGGCCGGGGAGCTGTTTTTT.

The chain carries TRBV27 and TRBJ1-1; TRBD1 matches at 8 bases. Losses at the gene ends were 10 bases for V and 4 bases for J; bases not matched to a gene: 11. The CDR3 spans 14 residues. The germline V gene has CDR1 MNHEY and CDR2 SMNVEV (reference sequence). CDR3: CATSLAGGGTEAFF. The CDR3 DNA is TGTGCCACCTCATTGGCAGGGGGCGGCACTGAAGCTTTCTTT.

This clone has only one observation. The rearrangement links TRBV15 to TRBJ2-3; possible D gene TRBD1, 6 bases. Trimming removed 2 bases from V and 2 bases from J, with 20 bases in between. The CDR3 extends over 18 amino acids. Germline CDR1 reads LNHNV; CDR2 reads YYDKDF (reference sequence). CDR3: CATSRPGRGTGPTDTQYF. The CDR3 region has the DNA TGTGCCACCAGCAGACCCGGAAGGGGGACGGGGCCCACAGATACGCAGTATTTT.

The V gene is TRBV9, the J gene TRBJ2-7; 8 bases are shared with TRBD1. The CDR3 has 14 residues. CDR1 is SGDLS, CDR2 YYNGEE, per germline. The trim removed 3 bases at V and 4 bases at J, leaving 6 bases unmatched. The CDR3 reads CASSAGTGPYEQYF. CDR3 DNA sequence: TGTGCCAGCAGCGCCGGGACAGGACCATACGAGCAGTACTTC.

This chain connects TRBV19 to TRBJ2-7; D is unclear. This CDR3 comprises 12 residues. V lost 1 base and J lost 6, with 7 bases in between. Germline CDR1 is LNHDA and CDR2 is SQIVND (reference sequence). The CDR3 here is CASSIGLGEQYF. The CDR3 nucleotides read TGTGCCAGTAGTATAGGGCTGGGCGAGCAGTACTTC.

The V and J genes are TRBV15 and TRBJ2-7; D is uncertain. The CDR3 spans 15 residues. Trimming removed 0 bases at V and 2 bases at J, with 11 bases between. CDR1 LNHNV and CDR2 YYDKDF come from the germline V gene (reference sequence). The DNA of the CDR3 is TGTGCCACCAGCAGAGATCTGAACCTCGCCTACGAGCAGTACTTC. Protein product: CATSRDLNLAYEQYF. Variable domain in full (rest from reference TRBV15 and TRBJ2-7): DAMVIQNPRYQVTQFGKPVTLSCSQTLNHNVMYWYQQKSSQAPKLLFHYYDKDFNNEADTPDNFQSRRPNTSFCFLDIRSPGLGDTAMYLCATSRDLNLAYEQYFGPGTRLTVT.

The V call is TRBV6-5, the J call TRBJ1-4; D call uncertain. Germline V gene lookup returns CDR1 MNHEY and CDR2 SVGAGI. This CDR3 spans 15 amino acids. The germline V and J ends were trimmed by 5 bases and 0 bases, with 10 bases remaining between them. Here the CDR3 reads CASSRQRTTNEKLFF. The CDR3 DNA is TGTGCCAGCAGTCGCCAGAGAACAACTAATGAAAAACTGTTTTTT.